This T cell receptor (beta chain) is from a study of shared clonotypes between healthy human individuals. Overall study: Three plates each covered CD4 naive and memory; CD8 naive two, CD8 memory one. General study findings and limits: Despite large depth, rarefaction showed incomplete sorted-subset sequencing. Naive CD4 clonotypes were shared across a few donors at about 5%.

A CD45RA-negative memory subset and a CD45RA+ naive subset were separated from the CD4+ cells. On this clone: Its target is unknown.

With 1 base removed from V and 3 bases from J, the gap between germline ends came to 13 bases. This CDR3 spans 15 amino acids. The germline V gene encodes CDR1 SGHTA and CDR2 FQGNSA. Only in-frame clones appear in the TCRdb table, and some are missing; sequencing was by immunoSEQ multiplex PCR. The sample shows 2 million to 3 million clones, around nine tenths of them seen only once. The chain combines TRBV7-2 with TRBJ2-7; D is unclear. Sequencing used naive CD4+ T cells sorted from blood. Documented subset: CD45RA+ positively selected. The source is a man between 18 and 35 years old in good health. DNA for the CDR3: TGTGCCAGCAGCTTAGAGGGTCTCCCGGGCTACGAGCAGTACTTC. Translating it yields CASSLEGLPGYEQYF.